This T cell receptor beta chain was sequenced in a study of T cell repertoires in cytomegalovirus infection. Turning to the study itself: CMV infection together with matching HLA type was indicated by public TCR beta signatures. The study, taken as a whole, reports: Cumulative frequency of public TCR beta families picked out carriers of CMV plus the relevant HLA. The response measured ex vivo was dominated by TCR beta clonotypes (HLA-C-restricted and CMV-specific).

The CDR3 contains 15 residues. V shed 6 bases and J shed 10 bases, with 24 bases lying between them. On this clonotype: The antigen is unknown. A much larger clonotype is one base distant, so this may be a read error.

MiXCR, run by TCRdb on the reads, gives a single entry per CDR3 protein. Of hundreds of thousands of distinct CDR3 sequences detected, 24% appear once; the ten largest clones hold roughly 8%. The sequencing sample was made of CD8+ T cells from PBMCs. The clonotype was recovered from a human donor in good health (CMV status not recorded). Some clones in this sample may be carry-over from other donors' samples. The chain carries TRBV12-3 or TRBV12-4 and TRBJ2-5; tentatively, D is TRBD1 (6 bases). For the CDR3, the DNA is TGTGCCAGCAGCGGTCCGGGACGGTTACAAGGGGGCCAGTACTTC. It translates to CASSGPGRLQGGQYF.